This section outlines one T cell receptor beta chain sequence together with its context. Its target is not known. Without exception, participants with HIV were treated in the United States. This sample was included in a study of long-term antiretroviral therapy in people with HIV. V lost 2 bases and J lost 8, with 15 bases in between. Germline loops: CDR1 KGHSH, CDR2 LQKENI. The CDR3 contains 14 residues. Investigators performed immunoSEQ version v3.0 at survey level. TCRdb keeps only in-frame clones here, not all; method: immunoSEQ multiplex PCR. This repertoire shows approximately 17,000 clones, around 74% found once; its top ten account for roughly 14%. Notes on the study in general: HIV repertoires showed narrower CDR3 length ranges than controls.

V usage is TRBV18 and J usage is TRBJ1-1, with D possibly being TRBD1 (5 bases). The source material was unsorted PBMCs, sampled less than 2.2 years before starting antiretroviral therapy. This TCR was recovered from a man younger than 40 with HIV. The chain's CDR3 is CASSPSGTLGEAFF. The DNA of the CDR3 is TGTGCCAGCTCACCATCCGGGACTCTGGGAGAAGCTTTCTTT.